Listed here is a single T cell receptor beta chain. The data stem from a study of technical replicates of blood from several donors. Only in-frame clones appear in the TCRdb table, and some are missing; sequencing was by immunoSEQ multiplex PCR. The data hold about 75,000 clones, with 90% to 95% observed a single time. This TCR came from a human donor in good health. Some clones in this sample may be carry-over from other donors' samples. Sequencing used T cells isolated from PBMCs.

CDR3 protein: CSVEEASSGNTIYF. CDR3 coding DNA: TGCAGCGTTGAAGAGGCCAGCTCTGGAAACACCATATATTTT. The V and J genes are TRBV29-1 and TRBJ1-3; D is unresolved. In germline, CDR1 is SQVTM, CDR2 ANQGSEA. Trimming left V 0 bases short and J 0 bases short, with 6 bases between. The CDR3 length is 14 residues.